This T cell receptor beta chain was identified in a study of CD8 T cells in Susac syndrome. Study-level results: The study's TCR sequencing and HLA analysis covered a relatively small number of individuals, and the study acknowledged this.

Reverse transcription of about 0.45 to 1 ug RNA was performed with random hexamers. TCRdb analysed the immunoSEQ multiplex PCR reads with MiXCR anew, one entry per CDR3 protein. Among 120,000 or so distinct CDR3 sequences listed, roughly 95% were seen once. Trimming removed 5 bases at V and 1 base at J, with 20 bases between. Germline values: CDR1 SNHLY, CDR2 FYNNEI. The CDR3 has 17 amino acids. Comment on this clonotype: What it binds is not known.

The TCR was taken from a human donor with Susac syndrome. Sequenced sample: CD4+ T cells from PBMCs. J is TRBJ2-5 and V is TRBV2; possibly TRBD2 for D (5 bases). CDR3 in DNA: TGTGCCAGCAGTCTTTTTACTAGTCGGGTTGCCCAAGAGACCCAGTACTTC. Protein: CASSLFTSRVAQETQYF.